This T cell receptor beta chain was documented in a study of cytomegalovirus exposure and HLA in healthy donors. Points from the study as a whole: Sequencing artifact likely explains a cluster of highly shared sequence variants. The study listed under 200 cytomegalovirus-associated TCR beta chains. The authors excluded some V segments, including TRBV6-2 and TRBV6-3, as indistinguishable. One later analysis reportedly identified an Asian-associated ancestry cluster that showed fewer N-insertions than the approximately 710-donor mean.

In the case of this clone: The antigen remains unidentified.

PCR used 60 Vbeta primers and 13 Jbeta primers. Assay: immunoSEQ multiplex PCR; the TCRdb copy retains only in-frame clones and omits some. The data show 200,000 or so clones, about 80% seen once. The germline gives CDR1 SGHDN, CDR2 FVKESK. Trimming left V 6 bases short and J 0 bases short, with 8 bases between. CDR3 length: 13 amino acids. V gene TRBV14 combines with J gene TRBJ1-2; TRBD1 is a possible D gene (5 bases). The sample was PBMCs. The receptor was derived from a woman aged 18-29 years in good health and CMV-seropositive. CDR3 nucleotide sequence: TGTGCCAGCAGTCGGGGGACTAACTATGGCTACACCTTC. Translation: CASSRGTNYGYTF.